The 24 T cell receptor beta chains below all came from one sample that was sequenced in a study of blood T cells in healthy people across ages. A second about 7 to 11 cycle PCR used barcoded and J-beta primers. TCRdb redid the calling of the 5' RACE reads with MiXCR, one entry per CDR3 protein. The sample comprises fewer than 900,000 distinct CDR3 sequences, around 36% of which are singletons, and approximately 12% rests with the top ten. Sequences were obtained from blood. Receptors originate from a man aged 18 to 29 in good health.

Details on this clonotype: A much larger clone is a single base away; this may be a read error. This chain uses TRBV20-1 with TRBJ1-6; D may be TRBD1 (5 bases). This CDR3 spans 17 amino acids. Per the germline V gene, CDR1 is DFQATT and CDR2 is SNEGSKA (reference sequence). V lost 1 base to trimming and J lost 5 bases, with 18 bases between them. The CDR3 region has the DNA TGCAGTGCTAGAGGAGCGACAAGGGGTGGAAATAATTCACCCCTCCACTTT. Translated, it gives CSARGATRGGNNSPLHF.

This clonotype has more than one count but fewer than ten. The V gene is TRBV29-1, the J gene TRBJ2-7; perhaps TRBD2 as D (5 bases). The DNA end favors TRBJ2-5, so the J call may be wrong. Germline V CDR1 and CDR2: SQVTM, ANQGSEA. CDR3 size: 15 residues. The CDR3 DNA reads TGCAGCGTCTATTCCGTAGGCGGGTTTCAAGAGACCCAGTACTTC. Translating it yields CSVYSVGGFQETQYF.

This rearrangement joins TRBV7-2 to TRBJ2-3, with TRBD2 identical over 13 bases. The CDR3 has 16 residues. V trimming: 5 bases; J trimming: 1 base; junction bases outside the gene matches: 3. Germline V gene lookup returns CDR1 SGHTA and CDR2 FQGNSA. The CDR3 protein is CASSNTSGGGTDTQYF. Written as DNA, the CDR3 is TGTGCCAGCAGCAATACTAGCGGGGGGGGCACAGATACGCAGTATTTT.

V usage is TRBV4-3 and J usage is TRBJ2-2, with a tentative D call TRBD1 (5 bases). Germline CDR1 LGHNA, CDR2 YSLEER. The CDR3 covers 15 residues. Trimming removed 4 bases at V and 0 bases at J, with 9 bases between. The DNA of the CDR3 is TGCGCCAGCAGCCTAGGACACACGAACACCGGGGAGCTGTTTTTT. The encoded protein is CASSLGHTNTGELFF.

The chain links TRBV4-3 to TRBJ2-1, with TRBD2 as a possible D gene (6 bases). The J call may be wrong; the DNA end is better matched by TRBJ2-7. The CDR3 is 16 amino acids. Germline values: CDR1 LGHNA, CDR2 YSLEER. CDR3: CASSQDGGSSYNEQYF. CDR3 coding DNA: TGCGCCAGCAGCCAAGATGGGGGGAGCTCCTACAATGAGCAGTACTTC.

This clonotype has just one count. V and J are TRBV29-1 and TRBJ1-1, with TRBD1 identical over 7 bases. V was clipped by 5 bases and J by 0 bases; unmatched bases: 6. The CDR3 extends over 14 amino acids. Germline CDR1 SQVTM, CDR2 ANQGSEA. The CDR3 DNA reads TGCAGCGTTACAACGACAGGGTTGAACACTGAAGCTTTCTTT. Protein product: CSVTTTGLNTEAFF.

The table lists this clonotype with a few counts. The V and J genes are TRBV5-5 and TRBJ1-5; maybe TRBD1 (5 bases). CDR1 is SGHKS, CDR2 YYEKEE, per germline (reference sequence). This CDR3 is built from 15 residues. The germline V and J ends were trimmed by 6 bases and 2 bases, with 15 bases remaining between them. The CDR3 spells CASTPGGNGNQPQHF. CDR3 bases: TGTGCCAGCACCCCTGGGGGAAACGGCAATCAGCCCCAGCATTTT.

This clonotype was observed a handful of times. The rearrangement joins TRBV7-6 to TRBJ2-3; 8 nucleotides line up with TRBD2. The CDR3 consists of 14 residues. Germline V gene lookup returns CDR1 SGHVS and CDR2 FNYEAQ. The ends lost 5 bases at V and 6 bases at J; junction bases unmatched: 7. The CDR3 nucleotides read TGTGCCAGCAGCCATAGGACTAGCAGGGATACGCAGTATTTT. Its translation: CASSHRTSRDTQYF. Together with reference TRBV7-6 and TRBJ2-3, the CDR3 gives the full variable domain: GAGVSQSPRYKVTKRGQDVALRCDPISGHVSLYWYRQALGQGPEFLTYFNYEAQQDKSGLPNDRFSAERPEGSISTLTIQRTEQRDSAMYRCASSHRTSRDTQYFGPGTRLTVL.

This clonotype was seen ten or more times. The J gene is TRBJ1-2, the V gene TRBV7-9, with a tentative D call TRBD1 (5 bases). The germline V and J ends were trimmed by 5 bases and 4 bases, with 17 bases remaining between them. There are 15 residues in the CDR3. CDR1 and CDR2 from the germline V gene are SEHNR and FQNEAQ (reference sequence). CDR3 sequence: CASSGAGVGSYGYTF. DNA of the CDR3: TGTGCCAGCAGCGGGGCCGGGGTTGGGTCCTATGGCTACACCTTC. The whole variable domain, remainder taken from reference TRBV7-9 and TRBJ1-2, is DTGVSQNPRHKITKRGQNVTFRCDPISEHNRLYWYRQTLGQGPEFLTYFQNEAQLEKSRLLSDRFSAERPKGSFSTLEIQRTEQGDSAMYLCASSGAGVGSYGYTFGSGTRLTVV.

This clonotype was seen at least ten times. The genes are TRBV7-9 and TRBJ1-5; D not resolved. V shed 5 bases and J shed 1 base, with 9 bases lying between them. The CDR3 sequence is 14 residues long. CDR1 SEHNR and CDR2 FQNEAQ come from the germline V gene (reference sequence). CDR3 residues: CASSPRRSNQPQHF. DNA of the CDR3: TGTGCCAGCAGCCCCCGCAGGAGCAATCAGCCCCAGCATTTT.

The V call is TRBV4-1, the J call TRBJ1-1, with 8 positions matching TRBD1. This CDR3 is built from 14 residues. CDR1 and CDR2 (germline): MGHRA, YSYEKL. Unmatched junction bases numbered 3, after V lost 3 bases and J lost 3 bases. CDR3 bases: TGCGCCAGCAGCCAGACGGGACAGGACACTGAAGCTTTCTTT. This codes for CASSQTGQDTEAFF.

V is TRBV4-1 and J is TRBJ1-5; no clear D. CDR1 and CDR2 (germline): MGHRA, YSYEKL. Deletions cut 0 bases from V and 8 bases from J, with 8 bases between. This CDR3 has 13 amino acids. The CDR3 nucleotides are TGCGCCAGCAGCCAAGACGGCGGGAAGCCCCAGCATTTT. This codes for CASSQDGGKPQHF.

In regard to this clonotype: An end of the junction does not agree with germline; a read error may underlie this. This chain uses TRBV29-1 with TRBJ2-1; TRBD1 matches at 9 bases. Germline-derived CDR1 and CDR2 are SQVTM and ANQGSEA. This CDR3 comprises 15 residues. CDR3: CSVGGQGRSCNERFF. As DNA, the CDR3 is TGCAGCGTTGGGGGACAGGGTCGGTCCTGCAATGAGCGGTTCTTC.

Details on this clonotype: A much more abundant neighbour one base away suggests this may be a read error. The chain is built from TRBV4-2 and TRBJ2-7; D may correspond to TRBD1 or TRBD2 (6 bases each). V lost 6 bases, J lost 0 bases, and 9 bases lay in between. There are 13 residues in the CDR3. From germline, CDR1 is LGHNA and CDR2 YNFKEQ. The chain's CDR3 is CASRGGTSYEQYF. As DNA, the CDR3 is TGTGCCAGCAGAGGGGGGACCTCCTACGAGCAGTACTTC.

This clonotype was seen ten or more times. The V call is TRBV20-1, the J call TRBJ2-3; D gene ambiguous. Germline V gene lookup returns CDR1 DFQATT and CDR2 SNEGSKA (reference sequence). The V end was cut by 5 bases, the J end by 3 bases, with 9 bases between. The CDR3 consists of 12 residues. CDR3 sequence (DNA): TGCAGTGCTTCCCCCAGAACAGATACGCAGTATTTT. Its translation is CSASPRTDTQYF.

The chain couples TRBV3-1 to TRBJ2-2; possibly TRBD1 for D (5 bases). Looked up from germline, CDR1 is LGHDT and CDR2 is YNNKEL (reference sequence). The CDR3 has 13 residues. The V gene lost 6 bases and the J gene lost 6 bases, with 11 bases spanning the gap. The CDR3, as DNA: TGTGCCAGCAGTTTACAGGATTCCGGGGAGCTGTTTTTT. It encodes CASSLQDSGELFF.

This sequence joins TRBV4-3 and TRBJ1-1; 8 nucleotides match TRBD1. Germline CDR1 and CDR2: LGHNA and YSLEER. The V segment lost 1 base and the J segment 5 bases; nucleotides outside the gene matches: 3. This CDR3 comprises 14 residues. In nucleotides, the CDR3 is TGCGCCAGCAGCCAAGGACAGGGGAGTACTGAAGCTTTCTTT. Translation gives CASSQGQGSTEAFF.

This clonotype has just a few counts. A read error may account for a junction end that differs from germline. The CDR3 DNA sequence: TGTGCCATCAGCGTGGTCCTTGAAGAGACCCGGTACTTC. Its translation is CAISVVLEETRYF. The chain joins TRBV10-3 to TRBJ2-5; D remains unclear. CDR1 and CDR2 (germline): ENHRY, SYGVKD. This CDR3 contains 13 residues.

The chain has TRBV7-9 and TRBJ1-2; D uncertain. CDR1 and CDR2 from the germline V gene are SEHNR and FQNEAQ (reference sequence). V lost 8 bases, J lost 10 bases, and 14 bases lay in between. The CDR3 totals 11 residues. CDR3 amino acids: CASAEIPDYTF. CDR3 nucleotide sequence: TGTGCCAGCGCGGAGATTCCGGACTACACCTTC.

This clonotype showed up just a few times. The J gene is TRBJ1-5, the V gene TRBV20-1, with 7 bases lining up with TRBD1. CDR1 and CDR2 (germline): DFQATT, SNEGSKA (reference sequence). With V trimmed by 2 bases and J by 6 bases, 10 bases remained unmatched. CDR3 size: 15 residues. CDR3 region: CSARRTGGGGQPQHF. The CDR3 DNA follows: TGCAGTGCTAGAAGGACAGGTGGAGGCGGTCAGCCCCAGCATTTT.

The chain is built from TRBV7-9 and TRBJ2-1; tentatively, D is TRBD1 (6 bases). The CDR3 consists of 15 residues. The V end was cut by 5 bases, the J end by 5 bases, with 16 bases between. The V gene's germline CDR1 is SEHNR and CDR2 FQNEAQ (reference sequence). The CDR3 loop reads CASSGGHVPHNEQFF. The CDR3 coding sequence is TGTGCCAGCAGCGGGGGCCATGTCCCCCACAATGAGCAGTTCTTC.

On this clonotype itself: Given a much more abundant clone one base away, this may be a read error. The chain is built from TRBV20-1 and TRBJ2-5; TRBD2 matches 10 bases. The end of the DNA fits TRBJ2-1 better, so the J call may be wrong. There are 15 residues in the CDR3. Germline CDR1 reads DFQATT; CDR2 reads SNEGSKA (reference sequence). The CDR3 region has the DNA TGCAGTGCTAGTCTGGCTAGCGGGGGCCAAGAGACCCAGTTCTTC. It yields the protein CSASLASGGQETQFF.

The chain uses TRBV10-2 and TRBJ1-1; TRBD1 aligns across 10 bases. Germline lookup yields CDR1 WSHSY and CDR2 SAAADI. The CDR3 extends over 12 amino acids. The ends lost 9 bases at V and 9 bases at J; junction bases unmatched: 7. CDR3 residues: CASTPGQGKAFF. The CDR3 DNA follows: TGCGCCAGTACCCCGGGACAGGGGAAAGCTTTCTTT.

The rearrangement joins TRBV10-3 to TRBJ1-2; 8 bases match TRBD1. V was clipped by 11 bases and J by 4 bases; unmatched bases: 6. Germline CDR1 is ENHRY and CDR2 is SYGVKD. The CDR3 totals 12 residues. CDR3 nucleotide sequence: TGTGCCTCTACCGGGACAGGCTATGGCTACACCTTC. Its translation: CASTGTGYGYTF.